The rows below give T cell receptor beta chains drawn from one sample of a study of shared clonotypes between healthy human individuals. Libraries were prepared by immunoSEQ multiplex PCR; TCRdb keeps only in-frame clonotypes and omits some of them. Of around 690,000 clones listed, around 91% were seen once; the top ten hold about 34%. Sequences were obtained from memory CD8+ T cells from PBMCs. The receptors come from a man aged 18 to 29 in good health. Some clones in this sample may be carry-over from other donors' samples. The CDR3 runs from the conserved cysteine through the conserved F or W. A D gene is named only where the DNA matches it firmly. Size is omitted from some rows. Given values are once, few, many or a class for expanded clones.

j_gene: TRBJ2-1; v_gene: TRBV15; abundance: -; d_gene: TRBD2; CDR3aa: CATSRDMRLAVYNEQFF; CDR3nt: TGTGCCACCAGCAGAGATATGCGGCTAGCGGTCTACAATGAGCAGTTCTTC
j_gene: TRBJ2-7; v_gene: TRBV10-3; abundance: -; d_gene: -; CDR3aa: CAIGYTYEQYF; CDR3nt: TGTGCCATCGGGTACACCTACGAGCAGTACTTC
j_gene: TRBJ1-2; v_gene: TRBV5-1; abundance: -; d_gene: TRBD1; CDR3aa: CASSSGDREIYGYTF; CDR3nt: TGCGCCAGCAGCTCCGGGGACAGGGAAATCTATGGCTACACCTTC
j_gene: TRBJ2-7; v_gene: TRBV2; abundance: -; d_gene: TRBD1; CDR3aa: CASEDGTAYEQYF; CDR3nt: TGTGCCAGCGAAGATGGGACAGCCTACGAGCAGTACTTC
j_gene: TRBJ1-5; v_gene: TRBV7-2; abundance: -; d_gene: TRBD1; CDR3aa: CASADRGGGNQPQHF; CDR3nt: TGTGCCAGCGCGGACAGGGGTGGTGGGAATCAGCCCCAGCATTTT
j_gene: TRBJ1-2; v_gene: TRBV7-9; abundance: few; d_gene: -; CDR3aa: CATRRARPNYGYTF; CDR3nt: TGTGCCACTCGCCGGGCCCGACCTAACTATGGCTACACCTTC
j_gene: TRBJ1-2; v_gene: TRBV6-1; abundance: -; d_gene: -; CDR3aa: CASSEGSPANYGYTF; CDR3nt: TGTGCCAGCAGTGAAGGGAGCCCTGCTAACTATGGCTACACCTTC
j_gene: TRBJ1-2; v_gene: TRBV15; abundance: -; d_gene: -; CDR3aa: CATSRGSNYGYTF; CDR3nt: TGTGCCACCAGCAGAGGCAGTAACTATGGCTACACCTTC
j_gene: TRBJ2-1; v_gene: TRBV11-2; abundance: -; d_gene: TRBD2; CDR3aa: CASSPSSGLYNEQFF; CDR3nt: TGTGCCAGCAGCCCCTCTAGCGGCCTATACAATGAGCAGTTCTTC
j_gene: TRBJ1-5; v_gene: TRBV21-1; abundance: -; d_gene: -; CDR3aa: CASSNPQDKDNQPQHF; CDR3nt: TGTGCCAGCAGCAACCCCCAGGACAAAGACAATCAGCCCCAGCATTTT
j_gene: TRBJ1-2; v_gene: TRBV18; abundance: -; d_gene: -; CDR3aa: CASSPARSTDYGYTF; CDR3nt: TGTGCCAGCTCACCCGCCCGGTCCACGGACTATGGCTACACCTTC
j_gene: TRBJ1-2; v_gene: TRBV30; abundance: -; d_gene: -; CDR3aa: CAWSYGPGNYGYTF; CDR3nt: TGTGCCTGGAGTTATGGTCCTGGGAACTATGGCTACACCTTC
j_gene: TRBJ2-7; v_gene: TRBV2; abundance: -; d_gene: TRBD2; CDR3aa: CASRVTSGLTEQYF; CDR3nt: TGTGCCAGCAGGGTGACTAGCGGTCTAACGGAGCAGTACTTC
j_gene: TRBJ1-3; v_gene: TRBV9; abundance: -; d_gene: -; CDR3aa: CASSLPGVGGNTIYF; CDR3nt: TGTGCCAGCAGCCTCCCGGGCGTCGGCGGAAACACCATATATTTT
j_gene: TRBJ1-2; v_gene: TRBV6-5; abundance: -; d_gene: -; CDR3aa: CASAEGGYTF; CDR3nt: TGTGCCTCCGCGGAGGGCGGCTACACCTTC
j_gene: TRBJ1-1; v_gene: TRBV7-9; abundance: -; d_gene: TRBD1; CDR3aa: CASSLIGATGDTEAFF; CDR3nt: TGTGCCAGCAGCTTAATTGGGGCCACAGGGGACACTGAAGCTTTCTTT
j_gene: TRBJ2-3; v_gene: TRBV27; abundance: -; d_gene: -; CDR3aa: CASSEVLATSTDTQYF; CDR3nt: TGTGCCAGCAGCGAAGTACTAGCAACTTCCACAGATACGCAGTATTTT
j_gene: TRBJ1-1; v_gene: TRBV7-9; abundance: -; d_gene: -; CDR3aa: CASSQGWEAMNTEAFF; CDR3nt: TGTGCCAGCAGCCAGGGTTGGGAAGCAATGAACACTGAAGCTTTCTTT
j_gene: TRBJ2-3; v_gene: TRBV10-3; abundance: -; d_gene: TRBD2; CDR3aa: CAIRGGLAPSHSTDTQYF; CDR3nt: TGTGCCATCAGAGGAGGACTAGCGCCAAGTCATAGCACAGATACGCAGTATTTT
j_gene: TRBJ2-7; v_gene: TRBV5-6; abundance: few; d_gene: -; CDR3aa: CASSWDGTYEQYF; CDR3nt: TGTGCCAGCAGCTGGGACGGAACCTACGAGCAGTACTTC
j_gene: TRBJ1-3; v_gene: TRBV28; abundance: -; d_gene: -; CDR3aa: CASSEGDSGNTIYF; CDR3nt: TGTGCCAGCAGTGAAGGGGACTCTGGAAACACCATATATTTT
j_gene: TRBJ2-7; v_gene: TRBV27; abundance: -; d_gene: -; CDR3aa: CASSLSMDAFYEQYF; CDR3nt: TGTGCCAGCAGTTTATCGATGGACGCCTTCTACGAGCAGTACTTC
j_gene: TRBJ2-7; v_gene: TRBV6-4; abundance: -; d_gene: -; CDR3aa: CAIKHRDGLSYEQYF; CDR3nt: TGTGCCATCAAGCACCGGGACGGATTATCCTACGAGCAGTACTTC
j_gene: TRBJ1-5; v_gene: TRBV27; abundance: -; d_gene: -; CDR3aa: CASSLVVGQPQHF; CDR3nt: TGTGCCAGCAGTTTGGTGGTCGGGCAGCCCCAGCATTTT
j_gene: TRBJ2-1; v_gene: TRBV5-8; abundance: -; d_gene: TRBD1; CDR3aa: CASSFIWARGQYEQFF; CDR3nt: TGTGCCAGCAGCTTTATCTGGGCCAGGGGGCAATATGAGCAGTTCTTC
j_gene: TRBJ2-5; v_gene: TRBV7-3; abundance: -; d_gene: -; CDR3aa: CASSPAGGETQYF; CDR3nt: TGTGCCAGCAGCCCAGCCGGGGGAGAGACCCAGTACTTC
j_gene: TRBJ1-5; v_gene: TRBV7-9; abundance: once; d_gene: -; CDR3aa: CASSLGVEPAQHF; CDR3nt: TGTGCCAGCAGCTTAGGGGTCGAGCCAGCCCAGCATTTT
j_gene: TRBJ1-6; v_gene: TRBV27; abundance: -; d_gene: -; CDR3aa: CASSFGGHTYNSPLHF; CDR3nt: TGTGCCAGCAGTTTCGGGGGGCACACCTATAATTCACCCCTCCACTTT
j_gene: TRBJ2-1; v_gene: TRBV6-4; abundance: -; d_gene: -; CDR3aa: CASSDFAGSYNEQFF; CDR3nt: TGTGCCAGCAGTGACTTCGCGGGATCCTACAATGAGCAGTTCTTC
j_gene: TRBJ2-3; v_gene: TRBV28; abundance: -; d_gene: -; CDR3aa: CASTLGRISTDTQYF; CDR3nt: TGTGCCAGCACTCTGGGCAGGATTAGCACAGATACGCAGTATTTT
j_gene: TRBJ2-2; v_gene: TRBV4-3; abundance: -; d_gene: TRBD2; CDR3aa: CASSQGRGGPGELFF; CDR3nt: TGCGCCAGCAGCCAAGGCCGGGGAGGGCCCGGGGAGCTGTTTTTT
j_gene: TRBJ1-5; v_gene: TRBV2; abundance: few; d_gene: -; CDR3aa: CASSEPWGNQPQHF; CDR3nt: TGTGCCAGCAGTGAACCTTGGGGTAATCAGCCCCAGCATTTT
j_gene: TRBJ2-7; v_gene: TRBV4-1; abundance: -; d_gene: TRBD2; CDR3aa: CASSQGGAGAGYEQYF; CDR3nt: TGCGCCAGCAGCCAAGGGGGTGCGGGAGCAGGCTACGAGCAGTACTTC
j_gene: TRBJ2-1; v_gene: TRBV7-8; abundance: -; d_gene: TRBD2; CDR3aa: CASSFTSGRPSSYNEQFF; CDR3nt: TGTGCCAGCAGCTTTACCAGCGGGAGGCCGAGCTCCTACAATGAGCAGTTCTTC
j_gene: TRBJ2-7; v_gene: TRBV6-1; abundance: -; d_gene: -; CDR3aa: CASSKGGRYEQYF; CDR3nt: TGTGCCAGCAGTAAAGGGGGGAGATACGAGCAGTACTTC
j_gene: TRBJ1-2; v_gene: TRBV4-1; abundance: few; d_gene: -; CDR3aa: CASSQVGVDYGYTF; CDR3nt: TGCGCCAGCAGCCAAGTCGGAGTCGACTATGGCTACACCTTC
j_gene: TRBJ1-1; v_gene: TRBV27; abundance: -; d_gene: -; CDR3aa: CASSLRSGGTEAFF; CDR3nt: TGTGCCAGCAGCCTACGGTCAGGTGGCACTGAAGCTTTCTTT
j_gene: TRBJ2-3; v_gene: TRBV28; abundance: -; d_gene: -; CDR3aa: CASSFIPGGSPDTQYF; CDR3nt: TGTGCCAGCAGTTTCATTCCCGGAGGGAGCCCAGATACGCAGTATTTT
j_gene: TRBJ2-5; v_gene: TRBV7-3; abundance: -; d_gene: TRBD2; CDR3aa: CASSSQGSEREIETQYF; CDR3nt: TGTGCCAGCAGCTCTCAGGGGTCGGAGCGGGAGATTGAGACCCAGTACTTC
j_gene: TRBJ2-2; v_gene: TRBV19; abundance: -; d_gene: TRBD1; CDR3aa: CASSPRTGRATGELFF; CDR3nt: TGTGCCAGTAGTCCCCGGACAGGGCGCGCCACCGGGGAGCTGTTTTTT
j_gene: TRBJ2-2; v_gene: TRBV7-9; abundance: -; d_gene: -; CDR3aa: CASSYHRVNTGELFF; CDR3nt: TGTGCCAGCAGCTACCACAGGGTGAACACCGGGGAGCTGTTTTTT
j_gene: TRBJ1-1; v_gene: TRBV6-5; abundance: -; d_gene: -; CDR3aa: CASSYSLAMNTEAFF; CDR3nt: TGTGCCAGCAGTTACTCGTTGGCCATGAACACTGAAGCTTTCTTT
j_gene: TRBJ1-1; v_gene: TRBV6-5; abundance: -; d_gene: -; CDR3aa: CASRTGDENTEAFF; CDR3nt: TGTGCCAGCAGAACGGGGGATGAGAACACTGAAGCTTTCTTT
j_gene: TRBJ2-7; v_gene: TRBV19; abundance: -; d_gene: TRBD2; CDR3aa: CASSVFSGANYEQYF; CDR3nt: TGTGCCAGTAGTGTCTTTAGCGGGGCTAACTACGAGCAGTACTTC
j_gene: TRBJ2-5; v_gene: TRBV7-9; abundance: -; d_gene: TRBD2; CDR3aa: CASSPSTSWETQYF; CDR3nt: TGTGCCAGCAGCCCATCGACTAGCTGGGAGACCCAGTACTTC
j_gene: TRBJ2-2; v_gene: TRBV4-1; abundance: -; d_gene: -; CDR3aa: CASSQVPGSTGELFF; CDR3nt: TGCGCCAGCAGCCAAGTGCCGGGAAGCACCGGGGAGCTGTTTTTT
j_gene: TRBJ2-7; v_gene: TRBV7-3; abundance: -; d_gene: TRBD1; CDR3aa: CASSQMNRDSLGVCGQYF; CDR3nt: TGTGCCAGCAGCCAGATGAACCGGGACAGCTTGGGCGTATGTGGGCAGTACTTC
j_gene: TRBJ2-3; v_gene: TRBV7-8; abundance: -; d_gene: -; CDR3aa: CASSSPDGADTQYF; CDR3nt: TGTGCCAGCAGCTCCCCGGATGGAGCGGATACGCAGTATTTT
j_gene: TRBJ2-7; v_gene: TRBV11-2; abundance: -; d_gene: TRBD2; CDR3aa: CASSPREGTYEQYF; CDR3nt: TGTGCCAGCAGCCCGAGGGAGGGAACCTACGAGCAGTACTTC
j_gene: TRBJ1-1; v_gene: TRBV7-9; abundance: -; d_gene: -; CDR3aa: CASSRDIRNTEAFF; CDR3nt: TGTGCCAGCAGCCGGGACATCCGAAACACTGAAGCTTTCTTT
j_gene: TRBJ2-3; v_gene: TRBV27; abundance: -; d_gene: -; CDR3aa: CASSPGLLSLDTQYF; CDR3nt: TGTGCCAGCAGCCCGGGACTCCTCTCACTTGATACGCAGTATTTT
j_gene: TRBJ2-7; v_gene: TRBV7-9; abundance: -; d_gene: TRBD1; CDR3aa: CASSLVGGRGRLVREQYF; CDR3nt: TGTGCCAGCAGCTTAGTTGGGGGCAGGGGGCGGTTGGTACGCGAGCAGTACTTC
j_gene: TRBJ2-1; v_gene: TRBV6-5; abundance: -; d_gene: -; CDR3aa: CASSVRVAYHEQFF; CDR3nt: TGTGCCAGCAGCGTGAGGGTGGCCTACCATGAGCAGTTCTTC
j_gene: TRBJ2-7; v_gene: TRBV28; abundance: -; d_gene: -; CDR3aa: CASTLGLTEPSYEQYF; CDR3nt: TGTGCCAGCACCTTAGGACTGACGGAACCGAGCTACGAGCAGTACTTC